This T cell receptor beta chain was obtained from a study of vaccination and CD4 T cells after COVID-19. Study as a whole: Nasal swab PCR detected SARS-CoV-2 in convalescent patients, who comprised roughly 9 mild cases and one severe case. Each enrolled participant received a two-dose regimen of either BNT162b2 or mRNA-1273 vaccine.

Indicated treatment: roughly 10-day PBMC culture with coronavirus spike peptide pools or control peptides (ViraFEST assay). Once peptide pools had expanded antigen-specific T cells, ViraFEST sequenced TCRs. Germline V gene sequence: CDR1 MNHNS, CDR2 SASEGT. Deletions cut 8 bases from V and 2 bases from J, with 7 bases between. This CDR3 region has 12 residues. In the case of this clonotype: Its antigen is not identified.

The Oncomine TCR Beta short-read assay was what sequenced the DNA obtained from cultured CD4+ T cells. TCRdb re-analysed the PCR reads in MiXCR, keeping a single row per CDR3 protein. The sample contains almost 20,000 distinct CDR3 sequences, roughly 51% of which appear only once. The chain couples TRBV6-1 to TRBJ1-3; D remains unclear. Sequences were obtained from CD4+ T cells from blood, cultured in vitro. The clonotype was recovered from a human donor who had recovered from COVID-19. The CDR3 DNA sequence: TGTGCCAGCCGAAGAACTGGAAACACCATATATTTT. As protein: CASRRTGNTIYF.